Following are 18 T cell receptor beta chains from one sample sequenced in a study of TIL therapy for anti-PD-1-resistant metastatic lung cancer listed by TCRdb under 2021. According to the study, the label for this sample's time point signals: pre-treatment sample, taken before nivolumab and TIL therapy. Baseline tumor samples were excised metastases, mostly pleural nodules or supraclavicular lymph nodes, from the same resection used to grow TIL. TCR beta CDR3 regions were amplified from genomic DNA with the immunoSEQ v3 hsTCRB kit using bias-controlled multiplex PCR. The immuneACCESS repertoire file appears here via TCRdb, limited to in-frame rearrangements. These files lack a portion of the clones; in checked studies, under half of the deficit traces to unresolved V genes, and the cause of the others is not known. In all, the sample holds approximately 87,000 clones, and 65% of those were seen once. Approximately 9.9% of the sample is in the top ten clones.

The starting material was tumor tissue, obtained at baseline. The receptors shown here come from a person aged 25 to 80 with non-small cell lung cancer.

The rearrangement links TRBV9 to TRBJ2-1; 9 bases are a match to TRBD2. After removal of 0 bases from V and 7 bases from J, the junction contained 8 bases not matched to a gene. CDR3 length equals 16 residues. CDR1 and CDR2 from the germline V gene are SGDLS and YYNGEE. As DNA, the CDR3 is TGTGCCAGCAGCGTAGAGGGTAGCGGGGGAGAAAATGAGCAGTTCTTC. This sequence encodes CASSVEGSGGENEQFF.

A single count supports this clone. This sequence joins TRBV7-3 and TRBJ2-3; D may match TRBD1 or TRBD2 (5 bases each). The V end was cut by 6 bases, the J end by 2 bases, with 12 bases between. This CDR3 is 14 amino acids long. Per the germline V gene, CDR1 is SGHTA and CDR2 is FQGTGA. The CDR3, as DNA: TGTGCCAGCAGTCGGGACGGGTACACAGATACGCAGTATTTT. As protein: CASSRDGYTDTQYF.

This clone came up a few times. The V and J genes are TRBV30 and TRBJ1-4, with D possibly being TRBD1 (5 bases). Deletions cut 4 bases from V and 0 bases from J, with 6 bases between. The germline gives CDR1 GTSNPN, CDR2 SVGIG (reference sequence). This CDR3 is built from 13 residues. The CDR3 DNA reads TGTGCCTGGACAGGGTCAACTAATGAAAAACTGTTTTTT. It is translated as CAWTGSTNEKLFF.

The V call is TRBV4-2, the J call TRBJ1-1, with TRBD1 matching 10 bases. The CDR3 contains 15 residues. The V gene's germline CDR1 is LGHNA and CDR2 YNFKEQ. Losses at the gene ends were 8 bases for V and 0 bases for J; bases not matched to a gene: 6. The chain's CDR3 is CASLRDRGLNTEAFF. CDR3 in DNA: TGTGCCAGCCTACGGGACAGGGGATTGAACACTGAAGCTTTCTTT.

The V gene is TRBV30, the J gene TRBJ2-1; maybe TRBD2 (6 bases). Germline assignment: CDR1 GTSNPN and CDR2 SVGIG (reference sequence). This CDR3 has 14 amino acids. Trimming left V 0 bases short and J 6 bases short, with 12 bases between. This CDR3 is CAWSVGLAFNEQFF. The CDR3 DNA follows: TGTGCCTGGAGTGTCGGGCTAGCGTTCAATGAGCAGTTCTTC.

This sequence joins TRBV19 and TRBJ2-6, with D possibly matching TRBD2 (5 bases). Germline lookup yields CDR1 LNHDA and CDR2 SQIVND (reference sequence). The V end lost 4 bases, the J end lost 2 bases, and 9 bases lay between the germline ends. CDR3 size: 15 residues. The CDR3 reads CASSTEGAGANVLTF. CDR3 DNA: TGTGCCAGTAGTACCGAGGGTGCTGGGGCCAACGTCCTGACTTTC.

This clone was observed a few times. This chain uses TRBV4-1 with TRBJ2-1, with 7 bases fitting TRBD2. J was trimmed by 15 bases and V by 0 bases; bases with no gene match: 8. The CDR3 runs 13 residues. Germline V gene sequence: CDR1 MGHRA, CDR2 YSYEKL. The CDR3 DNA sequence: TGCGCCAGCAGCCAAGACCCGGCTAGCGGACCGTTCTTC. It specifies CASSQDPASGPFF.

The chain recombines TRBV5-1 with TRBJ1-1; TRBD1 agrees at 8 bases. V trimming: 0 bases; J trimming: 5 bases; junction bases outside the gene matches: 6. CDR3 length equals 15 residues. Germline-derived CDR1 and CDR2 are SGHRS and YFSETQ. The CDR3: CASSLGPTGGTEAFF. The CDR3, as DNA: TGCGCCAGCAGCTTGGGACCAACAGGGGGTACTGAAGCTTTCTTT.

This CDR3 reads CASSYGRLNTEAFF. CDR3 DNA sequence: TGTGCCAGCAGTTACGGCAGGTTGAACACTGAAGCTTTCTTT. This sequence joins TRBV28 and TRBJ1-1; D gene ambiguous. Germline CDR1 reads MDHEN; CDR2 reads SYDVKM. V was shortened by 4 bases and J by 0 bases, with 9 bases between the two germline ends. CDR3 length: 14 amino acids.

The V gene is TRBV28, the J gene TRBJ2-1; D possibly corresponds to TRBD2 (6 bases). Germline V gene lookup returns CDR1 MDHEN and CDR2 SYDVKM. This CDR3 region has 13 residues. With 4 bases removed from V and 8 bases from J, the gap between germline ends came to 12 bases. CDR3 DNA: TGTGCCAGCAGTTACGGGGGAGGCGATGAGCAGTTCTTC. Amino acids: CASSYGGGDEQFF.

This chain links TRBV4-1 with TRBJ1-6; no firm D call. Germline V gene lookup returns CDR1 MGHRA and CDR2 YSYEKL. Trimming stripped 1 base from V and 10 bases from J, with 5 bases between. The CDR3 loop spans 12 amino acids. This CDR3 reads CASSQGRSPLHF. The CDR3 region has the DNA TGCGCCAGCAGCCAAGGTCGGTCACCCCTCCACTTT.

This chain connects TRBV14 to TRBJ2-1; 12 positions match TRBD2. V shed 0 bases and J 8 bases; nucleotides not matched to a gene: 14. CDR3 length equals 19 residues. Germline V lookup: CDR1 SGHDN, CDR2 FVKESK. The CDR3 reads CASSQDYSSGRASDYEQFF. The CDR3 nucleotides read TGTGCCAGCAGCCAAGATTACTCTAGCGGGAGGGCCTCGGATTATGAGCAGTTCTTC.

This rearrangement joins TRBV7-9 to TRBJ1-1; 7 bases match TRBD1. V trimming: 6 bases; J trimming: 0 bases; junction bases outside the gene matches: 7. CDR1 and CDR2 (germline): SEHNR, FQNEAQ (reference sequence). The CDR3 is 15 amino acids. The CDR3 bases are TGTGCCAGCAGACCTACTGACAGGGTGAACACTGAAGCTTTCTTT. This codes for CASRPTDRVNTEAFF.

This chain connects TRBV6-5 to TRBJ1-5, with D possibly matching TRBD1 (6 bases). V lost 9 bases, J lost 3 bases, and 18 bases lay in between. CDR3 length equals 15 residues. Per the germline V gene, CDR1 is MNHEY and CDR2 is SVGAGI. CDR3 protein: CASQDGGLDNQPQHF. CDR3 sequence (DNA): TGTGCCAGTCAGGATGGGGGGCTGGACAATCAGCCCCAGCATTTT.

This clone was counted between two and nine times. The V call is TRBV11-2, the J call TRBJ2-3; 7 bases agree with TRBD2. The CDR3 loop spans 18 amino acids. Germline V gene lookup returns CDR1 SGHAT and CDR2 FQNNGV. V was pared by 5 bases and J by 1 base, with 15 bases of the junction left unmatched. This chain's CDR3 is CASSIRLVLAAGTDTQYF. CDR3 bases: TGTGCCAGCAGCATTAGGCTCGTCCTAGCGGCTGGCACAGATACGCAGTATTTT. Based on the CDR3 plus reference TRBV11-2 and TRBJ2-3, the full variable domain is EAGVAQSPRYKIIEKRQSVAFWCNPISGHATLYWYQQILGQGPKLLIQFQNNGVVDDSQLPKDRFSAERLKGVDSTLKIQPAKLEDSAVYLCASSIRLVLAAGTDTQYFGPGTRLTVL.

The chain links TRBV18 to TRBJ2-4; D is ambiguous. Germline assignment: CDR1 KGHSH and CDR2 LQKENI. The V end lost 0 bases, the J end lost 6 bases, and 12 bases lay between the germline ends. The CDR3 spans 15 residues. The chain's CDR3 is CASSPPKGWGNIQYF. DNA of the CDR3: TGTGCCAGCTCACCACCGAAGGGATGGGGAAACATTCAGTACTTC.

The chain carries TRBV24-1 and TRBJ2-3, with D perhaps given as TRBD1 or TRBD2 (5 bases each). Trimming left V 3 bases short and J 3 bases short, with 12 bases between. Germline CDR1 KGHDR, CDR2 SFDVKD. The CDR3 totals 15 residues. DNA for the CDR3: TGTGCCACCAGTGATCGAACAGGAGGAACAGATACGCAGTATTTT. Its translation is CATSDRTGGTDTQYF.

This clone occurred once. The DNA for the CDR3 is TGTGCCAGCAGTTTAAGTAGGGATTCCTACGAGCAGTACTTC. Protein sequence: CASSLSRDSYEQYF. This chain connects TRBV27 to TRBJ2-7; no clear D. Germline CDR1 reads MNHEY; CDR2 reads SMNVEV (reference sequence). Trimming left V 2 bases short and J 1 base short, with 9 bases between. This CDR3 has 14 amino acids.